The 12 T cell receptor beta chains in this list originate from one sample, sequenced in a study of T cells in Graves' hyperthyroidism and ophthalmopathy (dated by TCRdb to about 2019). The protocol used for the library was multiplex PCR. Sequencing was carried out with an Illumina HiSeq 2000. Amplification of TCR beta CDR3 regions was carried out from RNA transcripts. A first-round RT-PCR of the TCR CDR3 used the HTBI primer set with the Qiagen OneStep RT-PCR kit. TCRdb passed the public sequencing reads through fastp at Q25 and MiXCR, retaining productive beta sequences. Rows merge per CDR3 protein into single entries with the most common DNA and genes. This sample holds around 700,000 distinct CDR3 sequences; about a third were observed only once. 30% to 40% of the sample goes to the ten largest clones. Input material: blood. The receptors stem from a woman aged 35 to 49 with Graves' hyperthyroidism.

This clonotype appeared a single time. The chain recombines TRBV12-3 or TRBV12-4 with TRBJ2-5, with 9 bases that match TRBD2. The trim removed 2 bases at V and 5 bases at J, leaving 3 bases unmatched. The CDR3 has 14 amino acids. Here the CDR3 DNA reads TGTGCCAGCAGTTTATCTAGCGGGGATGAGACCCAGTACTTC. Its protein product is CASSLSSGDETQYF.

There are a few counts of this clonotype. J is TRBJ1-4 and V is TRBV29-1; no definite D call. From germline, CDR1 is SQVTM and CDR2 ANQGSEA. Trimming shortened V by 3 bases and J by 8 bases, and 22 bases separated the two germline ends. The CDR3 extends over 16 amino acids. The CDR3 protein is CSVDCWSHNPLEKLFF. The CDR3 bases are TGCAGCGTTGACTGTTGGAGTCACAACCCTTTAGAAAAACTGTTTTTT.

This clonotype was seen repeatedly, ten times or more. The J gene is TRBJ1-2, the V gene TRBV29-1; weak D call: TRBD1 (6 bases). V was cut by 4 bases and J by 6 bases, with 12 bases left in between. CDR3 length: 12 residues. In germline, CDR1 is SQVTM, CDR2 ANQGSEA. DNA of the CDR3: TGCAGCGTTGGAGGGGGAGAGGATGGCTACACCTTC. It is translated as CSVGGGEDGYTF.

This clonotype was observed a few times. The chain combines TRBV19 with TRBJ1-5; maybe TRBD1 (5 bases). The V and J ends lost 9 bases and 5 bases respectively, with 14 bases between them. This CDR3 is 13 amino acids long. Per germline, CDR1 LNHDA and CDR2 SQIVND (reference sequence). Here the CDR3 DNA reads TGTGCCAGCCGGGACCTTAATGATCAGCCCCAGCATTTT. Translating it yields CASRDLNDQPQHF.

Notes on this clonotype: No conserved phenylalanine or tryptophan is present at the end of the CDR3, so a read error is the likely explanation. The chain uses TRBV6-6 and TRBJ1-6; D gene uncertain. This CDR3 has 11 residues. From germline, CDR1 is MNHNY and CDR2 SVGAGI (reference sequence). The V end was cut by 5 bases, the J end by 10 bases, with 6 bases between. The CDR3 loop reads CASSLGSPLHL. The CDR3 bases are TGTGCCAGCAGTCTAGGGTCACCCCTCCACCTT.

The genes are TRBV11-1 and TRBJ2-7; 9 bases agree with TRBD1. Trimming cost V 11 bases and J 5 bases; bases outside gene matches: 16. Germline V gene data show CDR1 as SGHAT and CDR2 as FQDESV (reference sequence). CDR3 length equals 15 residues. The CDR3 spells CAWSAPGTGSHEQYF. The CDR3 bases are TGTGCCTGGAGTGCCCCCGGGACAGGGTCCCACGAGCAGTACTTC.

With respect to this clonotype: A much more abundant neighbour one base away suggests this may be a read error. The chain has TRBV7-9 and TRBJ1-2; D gene unclear. Trimming left V 3 bases short and J 4 bases short, with 12 bases between. The CDR3 runs to 14 residues. Germline V lookup: CDR1 SEHNR, CDR2 FQNEAQ (reference sequence). CDR3 protein: CASSLKGVGYGYTF. CDR3 nucleotides: TGTGCCAGCAGCTTGAAGGGCGTGGGCTATGGCTACACCTTC.

This clonotype came up many times. The chain uses TRBV19 and TRBJ2-5; 8 bases match TRBD1. J lost 5 bases, V lost 1 base, and 3 bases had no gene match. CDR1 is LNHDA, CDR2 SQIVND, per germline (reference sequence). CDR3 length: 14 residues. The CDR3 region has the DNA TGTGCCAGTAGTATAGGACAGGGGCGTGAGACCCAGTACTTC. Encoded protein: CASSIGQGRETQYF.

The chain recombines TRBV5-8 with TRBJ2-7, with D perhaps TRBD1 (5 bases). Per germline, CDR1 SGHTS and CDR2 YDEGEE. V lost 4 bases, J lost 9 bases, and 11 bases lay in between. The CDR3 has 11 residues. The CDR3 sequence: CASSPGFRQYF. In DNA, the CDR3 is TGTGCCAGCAGCCCAGGGTTCCGGCAGTACTTC.

This clonotype was seen repeatedly, ten times or more. The CDR3 protein is CASSPRDRNQPQHF. The DNA for the CDR3 is TGTGCCAGCAGCCCCAGGGACAGAAATCAGCCCCAGCATTTT. This chain connects TRBV7-2 to TRBJ1-5; TRBD1 agrees at 7 bases. J lost 4 bases, V lost 5 bases, and 5 bases had no gene match. Germline CDR1 reads SGHTA; CDR2 reads FQGNSA. CDR3 length equals 14 residues.

The V gene is TRBV15, the J gene TRBJ1-4, with D tentatively TRBD1 (6 bases). The germline V gene has CDR1 LNHNV and CDR2 YYDKDF (reference sequence). V dropped 3 bases and J dropped 5 bases, with 10 bases sitting between them. This CDR3 contains 14 residues. CDR3 sequence reads: CATSSKGQNEKLFF. DNA of the CDR3: TGTGCCACCAGCAGTAAGGGACAAAATGAAAAACTGTTTTTT.

The chain recombines TRBV19 with TRBJ1-2; unclear D gene. Germline-derived CDR1 and CDR2 are LNHDA and SQIVND (reference sequence). The CDR3 is 15 residues long. V dropped 3 bases and J dropped 4 bases, with 15 bases sitting between them. In nucleotides, the CDR3 is TGTGCCAGTAGTATTCCTAGAGGCCCCTTCTATGGCTACACCTTC. Residues: CASSIPRGPFYGYTF.